Listed below are T cell receptor beta chains from one sample, sequenced in a study of blood T cell repertoires in COVID-19. Generated by immunoSEQ multiplex PCR, the TCRdb table keeps only in-frame clones and is missing some. The table lists a few hundred thousand clones, 85% of them singletons. Material: PBMCs or T cells enriched from blood (not recorded which). The receptors here all came from a man aged 35 to 55 who had recovered from COVID-19. Each CDR3 is given with its conserved first and last residue. Fields, in order: D gene, clone size, J gene, V gene, CDR3 protein, CDR3 DNA. The D gene is left open where the match is weak. The size field is filled for only some rows; it gives once, few, many or a size class.

>NA|once|TRBJ2-3|TRBV5-1
CASSFAVTDTQYF
TGCGCCAGCAGCTTCGCAGTCACAGATACGCAGTATTTT
>NA|few|TRBJ1-2|TRBV2
CARDSLNYGYTF
TGTGCCAGGGACAGCTTGAACTATGGCTACACCTTC
>TRBD2|many|TRBJ2-3|TRBV25-1
CASSESGRGTDTQYF
TGTGCCAGCAGTGAGAGCGGGAGAGGCACAGATACGCAGTATTTT
>TRBD2|NA|TRBJ2-3|TRBV19
CASSGPGLAGVMTDTQYF
TGTGCCAGTAGTGGGCCGGGACTAGCGGGAGTCATGACAGATACGCAGTATTTT
>TRBD1|NA|TRBJ2-3|TRBV19
CASSTRTGPTDTQYF
TGTGCCAGTAGTACACGGACAGGGCCCACAGATACGCAGTATTTT
>NA|few|TRBJ2-1|TRBV6-5
CASRDRPINEQFF
TGTGCCAGCAGGGACAGACCGATCAATGAGCAGTTCTTC
>NA|NA|TRBJ2-2|TRBV10-3
CAINAGGTIGELFF
TGTGCCATCAATGCAGGGGGGACGATCGGGGAGCTGTTTTTT
>NA|NA|TRBJ2-7|TRBV5-5
CASSLDRDSYEQYF
TGTGCCAGCAGCTTGGACAGGGACTCCTACGAGCAGTACTTC
>TRBD1|few|TRBJ1-1|TRBV7-9
CASSSGTGGTEAFF
TGTGCCAGCAGCTCGGGGACAGGGGGCACTGAAGCTTTCTTT
>NA|once|TRBJ1-1|TRBV11-3
CASSLDSSDTEAFF
TGTGCCAGCAGCTTAGATAGTTCCGACACTGAAGCTTTCTTT
>NA|NA|TRBJ2-3|TRBV18
CASSPPSRSGDTQYF
TGTGCCAGCTCACCACCAAGTCGATCAGGCGATACGCAGTATTTT
>TRBD2|few|TRBJ2-2|TRBV7-3
CASRLAGGDTGELFF
TGTGCCAGCAGATTGGCGGGAGGGGACACCGGGGAGCTGTTTTTT
>NA|NA|TRBJ2-7|TRBV7-9
CASCGRSSYEQYF
TGTGCCAGCTGCGGAAGGAGCTCCTACGAGCAGTACTTC
>TRBD2|once|TRBJ2-3|TRBV9
CASSVEGGSADTQYF
TGTGCCAGCAGCGTAGAGGGCGGGAGCGCAGATACGCAGTATTTT
>NA|NA|TRBJ1-4|TRBV19
CASSIALSEKLFF
TGTGCCAGTAGTATAGCATTGTCTGAAAAACTGTTTTTT
>NA|NA|TRBJ1-4|TRBV7-9
CASSQSYSGNEKLFF
TGTGCCAGCAGCCAAAGTTACAGCGGTAATGAAAAACTGTTTTTT
>TRBD1|NA|TRBJ1-1|TRBV4-1
CASSRHRDRGWNTEAFF
TGCGCCAGCAGCCGGCACCGGGACAGGGGGTGGAACACTGAAGCTTTCTTT
>NA|NA|TRBJ2-5|TRBV29-1
CSVDGDGQETQYF
TGCAGCGTTGACGGGGATGGGCAAGAGACCCAGTACTTC
>NA|NA|TRBJ1-4|TRBV3-1/TRBV3-2
CASSPLLPPTITNEKLFF
TGTGCCAGCAGCCCTCTTTTACCTCCCACTATAACTAATGAAAAACTGTTTTTT
>TRBD1|NA|TRBJ2-7|TRBV12-3/TRBV12-4
CASSPDRAHEQYF
TGTGCCAGCAGTCCCGACAGGGCCCACGAGCAGTACTTC
>TRBD2|NA|TRBJ2-5|TRBV28
CASSPTGTSGRRETQYF
TGTGCCAGCAGCCCAACCGGGACTAGCGGGAGACGGGAGACCCAGTACTTC
>NA|NA|TRBJ1-1|TRBV27
CASRYLPGEGYGAFF
TGTGCCAGCAGGTACTTGCCCGGGGAGGGGTACGGAGCTTTCTTT
>NA|NA|TRBJ2-1|TRBV19
CASSRTALVHNEQFF
TGTGCCAGTAGTAGGACAGCCCTAGTCCACAATGAGCAGTTCTTC
>NA|NA|TRBJ2-7|TRBV5-4
CASSPSRVSIEQYF
TGTGCCAGCAGCCCTTCCAGGGTCAGTATCGAGCAGTACTTC
>NA|NA|TRBJ2-5|TRBV2
CASSEPRDFGETQYF
TGTGCCAGCAGTGAACCCAGGGATTTCGGAGAGACCCAGTACTTC
>TRBD1|NA|TRBJ1-2|TRBV10-3
CAISETGKPYGYTF
TGTGCCATCAGCGAGACAGGGAAGCCCTATGGCTACACCTTC
>NA|NA|TRBJ2-7|TRBV5-8
CASSSIELSHEQYF
TGTGCCAGCAGCTCTATCGAGCTAAGCCACGAGCAGTACTTC
>TRBD2|NA|TRBJ2-1|TRBV30
CAWSGTSAGYNEQFF
TGTGCCTGGAGTGGAACTAGCGCAGGGTACAATGAGCAGTTCTTC
>TRBD1|once|TRBJ2-4|TRBV5-1
CASSLDRGQNIQYF
TGCGCCAGCAGCTTGGACAGGGGGCAGAACATTCAGTACTTC